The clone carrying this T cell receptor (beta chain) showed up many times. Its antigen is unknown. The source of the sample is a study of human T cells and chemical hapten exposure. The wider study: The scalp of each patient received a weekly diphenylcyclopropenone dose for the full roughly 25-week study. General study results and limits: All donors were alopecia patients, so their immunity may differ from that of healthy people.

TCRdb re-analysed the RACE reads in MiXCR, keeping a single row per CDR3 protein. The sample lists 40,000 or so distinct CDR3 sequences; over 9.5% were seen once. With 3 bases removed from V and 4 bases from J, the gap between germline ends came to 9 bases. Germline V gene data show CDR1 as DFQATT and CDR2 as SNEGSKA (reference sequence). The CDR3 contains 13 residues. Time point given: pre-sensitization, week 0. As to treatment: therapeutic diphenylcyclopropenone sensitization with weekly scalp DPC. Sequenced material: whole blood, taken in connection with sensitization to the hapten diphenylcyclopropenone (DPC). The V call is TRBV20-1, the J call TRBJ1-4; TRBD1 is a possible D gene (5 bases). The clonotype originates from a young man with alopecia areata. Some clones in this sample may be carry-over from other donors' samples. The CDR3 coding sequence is TGCAGTGCTAGTCTGGGACTTAATGAAAAACTGTTTTTT. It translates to CSASLGLNEKLFF.